This TCR beta chain was identified in a study of cytomegalovirus exposure and HLA in healthy donors (dated by TCRdb to about 2017). Regarding the complete study: An earlier analysis of some 600 of the donors reported over 250 Gb of sequence data and 95 million to 140 million unique TCR beta sequences obtained from some 200 million T cells. An early release covering 500 to 750 HLA-typed donors comprised about 320 gigabases of sequencing data and approximately 80 million unique TCR sequences. Of the approximately 400 genotyped donors, 81% fell in the genetic ancestry cluster associated with self-reported Caucasian donors. The study was designed to test whether signatures of past pathogen exposure could be identified by cataloging public T cell receptors. The study used immunosequencing to profile the T cell repertoires of hundreds of subjects and linked those repertoires to cytomegalovirus serostatus. Besides the first cohort of 550 to 750 subjects, a separate validation cohort made up of about 120 different subjects was used. High-throughput TCR immunosequencing, statistical association of individual TCRs with disease status, and machine learning were combined to predict cytomegalovirus infection status. A later analysis re-analyzed previously published TCR beta repertoires from 650 to 800 donors and added high-resolution HLA genotyping to study TCR occurrence patterns. The later analysis used no new phenotypic data to find candidate immune exposures, relying instead on TCR beta sequences and their occurrence across donors. To decide whether each TCR beta V gene segment behaved as functional or pseudogenic, an earlier analysis of some 570 of the donors relied on high-throughput TCR beta sequencing. Donor age, sex, ethnicity and CMV serostatus were collected together with the repertoire data. A later genetic analysis used genome-wide SNP genotypes for about three fifths of the roughly 700 donors, treating that subset as a discovery cohort. Every discovery cohort repertoire had been produced on one sequencing platform. HLA typing included class I and class II loci at four-digit resolution. Typing coverage differed by locus: A, B, C, DRB1 and DQB1 were typed in about 620-630 donors, DQA1 in about 550, DPA1 in 600 to 610, and DPB1 in 450 to 480. Roughly 5 DR-DQ haplotypes were handled as single units for association and clustering because linkage in the cohort was strong. Among under 450 genotyped donors of the cohort, an average of approximately 240,000 unique TCR beta nucleotide sequences were sequenced per donor, around 18% of them non-productive.

With regard to this clone: Its antigen has not been determined.

The cohort was made up of approximately 670 healthy bone marrow donors. Cohort members were all nominally healthy when sampled, although unrecorded immune exposures were likely present. The donor tested CMV seronegative, placing the donor among the roughly 400 seronegative members of the cohort. A peripheral blood sample was collected from each donor, and TCR beta sequencing was performed on peripheral blood mononuclear cells. The Qiagen DNeasy Blood Extraction Kit was used to extract genomic DNA from the blood cell samples. The junction carries 15 bases between V and J, which are trimmed by 8 bases and 7 bases respectively. Its CDR3 holds 14 amino acids, cysteine through phenylalanine. CDR3 DNA only is kept here, 42 bases in frame from base 1. CDR1 and CDR2, per the germline V gene, are ENHRY and SYGVKD. The study at large found these results: Linkage disequilibrium might explain the correlated functional status among segregating V segments, but an unknown experimental factor could not be ruled out. The authors suggested that the approach could potentially be generalized to other disease states and immunological phenotypes. Compared with equally common non-associated chains, HLA-associated TCR beta chains in a later analysis were more clonally expanded and had lower generation probabilities. When HLA alleles, especially DR and DQ, strongly co-occurred, TCR associations were difficult to assign to individual alleles. In a later analysis, most CMV-associated TCR beta chains were found to appear HLA-restricted, with HLA associations seemingly driven largely by CMV exposure. A further reported finding was that TCR beta sequences accurately predicted the HLA-A and HLA-B alleles for most subjects in the first cohort. A later genetic analysis associated a missense DCLRE1C variant with V-gene and J-gene trimming of TCR beta chains, and an independent cohort replicated the association. Immune exposure information for the cohort was limited to CMV serostatus. Because HLA typing was unavailable for some donors at each locus, only the typed subset was used in association tests. In the study, around 150 TCR beta chains were listed as associated with cytomegalovirus. While some public TCRs were present in many individuals, most TCR sequences turned up only very rarely across donors. The classifier was reported to diagnose cytomegalovirus status with high specificity and sensitivity in both the original and validation cohorts. In an earlier analysis of approximately 590 of the donors, most TCR beta V segments appeared in productive rearrangements about 90% or about 30% of the time, broadly matching IMGT annotations. A later analysis associated 15,000 to 20,000 TCR beta sequences with specific HLA alleles at a false discovery rate of 0.05. This cohort had only TCR beta chains sequenced, and the lack of alpha or paired-chain data limited which features could be detected. A later genetic analysis reported fewer N-insertions in productive TCRs among donors in an Asian-associated ancestry cluster than the roughly 670-donor mean. The earlier analysis of about 600 of the donors excluded approximately 17 rarely observed V segments, including chromosome 9 orphons, because counts were too low. According to a later analysis, parvovirus B19, influenza, CMV and Epstein-Barr virus appeared linked to several top co-occurrence clusters. Because the 87-base-pair reads could not distinguish some IMGT-functional V segments, including TRBV6-2 and TRBV6-3, those segments were excluded. The presence/absence analyses assumed that sequencing depth was roughly uniform across donors, and that assumption may not be true. In vitro tests confirmed that a few of the cytomegalovirus-associated TCR beta chains recognize cytomegalovirus antigens. In a later analysis, TCR association rates were found to vary across HLA loci, with the most associated TCRs seen for DRB1 alleles and the fewest for HLA-C alleles. A group of highly shared sequence variants was considered likely to be a technical artifact of the sequencing pipeline.

Libraries were constructed by the immunoSEQ multiplex PCR assay. A mixture of 60 forward primers for TCR Vbeta segments and 13 reverse primers for TCR Jbeta segments was used in the multiplex PCR. The CDR3 region of rearranged TCR beta genes was amplified from genomic DNA with a multiplex PCR assay. On the Illumina HiSeq System, the amplified TCR beta libraries were sequenced as 87-base-pair reads. Under the source paper's analysis protocol: A later analysis counted 75 million to 100 million unique TCR beta chains across the 500 to 850 repertoires, and some 11 million of these chains were shared by at least two donors. Raw reads were error-corrected and collapsed into unique sequences with a nearest-neighbor algorithm that merged closely related sequences to remove PCR and sequencing errors. V, D and J gene segments were assigned by aligning CDR3 sequences to IMGT reference sequences. For a sequence to be retained, a match of at least six nucleotides was required to both a V gene segment and a J gene segment. A rearrangement was called productive if the CDR3 had no stop codons and remained in frame with V and J, and every other rearrangement was called non-productive. CDR3 was defined by IMGT convention, running from the second conserved V-encoded cysteine to the conserved J-encoded phenylalanine. Sequences without an unambiguous match to a single V gene segment were excluded from the earlier analysis of almost 600 of the donors. In an earlier analysis of several hundred of the donors, a V segment was called functional when productive rearrangements were above 56.7%, and segregating when the standard deviation between donors exceeded 5%. To diagnose cytomegalovirus status from the catalog of TCR beta chain sequences, a statistical classification framework was built. A later analysis assigned V and J genes by comparing TCR nucleotide sequences with IMGT/GENE-DB human TR gene sequences. In a later analysis, CDR3 sequences and most-parsimonious VDJ recombination scenarios were assigned using the TCRdist pipeline. In a later analysis, each TCR beta chain was defined by its CDR3 amino acid sequence together with its V-gene family, and reads lacking a unique V-gene family were excluded. To address suspected cross-contamination and a sequencing artifact, a later analysis removed under 600 highly shared, low-generation-probability nucleotide sequences. In a later analysis, a clonal expansion index was calculated for each public chain from normalized within-repertoire ranks of inferred template counts. A later analysis computed generation probabilities with a VDJ recombination model fitted to out-of-frame rearrangements, and checked the results against IGoR. Hypergeometric tests were used in a later analysis to score TCR-TCR, TCR-HLA and TCR-CMV co-occurrence, with a repertoire-size bias correction applied to the TCR pairs. To estimate false discovery rates, a later analysis permuted the HLA or CMV assignments 20 times. In a later analysis, co-occurring TCRs were grouped using DBSCAN, and TCRdist sequence similarity was added for clustering within HLA-allele-positive subsets. For co-occurrence clustering, repertoires with fewer than 30,000 or more than 120,000 public chains were excluded, along with roughly 5 repertoires with anomalous nucleotide sharing. TCRdb holds this immuneACCESS table with in-frame rearrangements only. Some clones are missing; in checked studies, unresolved V genes explain under half, and the rest has no known cause. That table furnishes V, J and clone size, whereas the DNA furnished D and trimming. This sample's table carries around 150,000 clones. The ten largest clonotypes hold 1.3% of the sample.

Source material: PBMCs. This clonotype was obtained from a woman aged 60-75 years in good health and CMV-seronegative. The chain links TRBV10-3 with TRBJ1-6; the D segment could be TRBD1, given 5 matching bases. The CDR3 is CAIRGEGRNSPLHF. The DNA reads as follows: TGTGCCATCCGTGGTGAGGGGAGGAATTCACCCCTCCACTTT.